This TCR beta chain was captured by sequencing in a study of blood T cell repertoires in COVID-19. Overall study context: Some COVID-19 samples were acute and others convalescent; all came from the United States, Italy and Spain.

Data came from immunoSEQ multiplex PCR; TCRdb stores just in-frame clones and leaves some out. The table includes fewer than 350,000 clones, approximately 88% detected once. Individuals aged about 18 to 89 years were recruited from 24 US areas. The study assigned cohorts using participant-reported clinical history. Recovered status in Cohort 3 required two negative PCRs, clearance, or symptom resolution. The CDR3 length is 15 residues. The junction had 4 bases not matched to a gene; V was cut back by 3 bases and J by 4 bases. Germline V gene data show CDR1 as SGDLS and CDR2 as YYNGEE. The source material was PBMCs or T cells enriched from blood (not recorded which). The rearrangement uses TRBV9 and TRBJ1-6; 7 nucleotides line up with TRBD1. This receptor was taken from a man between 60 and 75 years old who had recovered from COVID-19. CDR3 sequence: CASSARDSYNSPLHF. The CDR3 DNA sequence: TGTGCCAGCAGCGCCCGGGACAGTTATAATTCACCCCTCCACTTT.